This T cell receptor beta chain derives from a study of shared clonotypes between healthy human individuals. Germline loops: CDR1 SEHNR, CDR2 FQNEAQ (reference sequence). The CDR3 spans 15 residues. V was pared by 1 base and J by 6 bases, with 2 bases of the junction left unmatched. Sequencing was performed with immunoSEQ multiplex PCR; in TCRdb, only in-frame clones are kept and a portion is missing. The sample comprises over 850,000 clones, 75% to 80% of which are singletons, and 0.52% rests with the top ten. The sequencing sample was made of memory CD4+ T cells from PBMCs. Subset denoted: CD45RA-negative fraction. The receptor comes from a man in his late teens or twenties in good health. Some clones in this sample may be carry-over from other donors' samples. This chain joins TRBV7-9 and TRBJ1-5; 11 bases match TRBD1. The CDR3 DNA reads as TGTGCCAGCAGCTTAGGGGACAGGGGGTTTCAGCCCCAGCATTTT. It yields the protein CASSLGDRGFQPQHF.